One sample yielded the 32 T cell receptor beta chains listed below, sequenced in a study of control samples from healthy donors and cancer patients. Some clones are missing from TCRdb's copy, which holds only in-frame ones; the method was immunoSEQ multiplex PCR. The table includes more than 30,000 clones, roughly 94% detected once. Sequenced: blood. All receptors derive from a man aged 55 to 70 in good health.

This clone ranks as medium-sized. The gene calls are TRBV6-6 and TRBJ1-1; D remains ambiguous. V lost 1 base to trimming and J lost 1 base, with 10 bases between them. CDR3 length: 15 residues. Germline CDR1 is MNHNY and CDR2 is SVGAGI (reference sequence). The CDR3 here is CASSYLEGGNTEAFF. DNA of the CDR3: TGTGCCAGCAGTTACTTAGAGGGAGGGAACACTGAAGCTTTCTTT.

The rearrangement links TRBV2 to TRBJ2-1; 10 bases align to TRBD1. V shed 6 bases, J shed 4 bases, and the junction held 6 bases outside the gene matches. Germline V lookup: CDR1 SNHLY, CDR2 FYNNEI. CDR3 size: 15 residues. The CDR3 DNA follows: TGTGCCAGCAGGGGACAGGGGTTTATGTACAATGAGCAGTTCTTC. This encodes CASRGQGFMYNEQFF. The whole variable domain, remainder taken from reference TRBV2 and TRBJ2-1, is EPEVTQTPSHQVTQMGQEVILRCVPISNHLYFYWYRQILGQKVEFLVSFYNNEISEKSEIFDDQFSVERPDGSNFTLKIRSTKLEDSAMYFCASRGQGFMYNEQFFGPGTRLTVL.

The V and J genes are TRBV10-3 and TRBJ1-6, with D uncertain. Deletions cut 2 bases from V and 8 bases from J, with 4 bases between. The CDR3 is made up of 12 amino acids. CDR1 is ENHRY, CDR2 SYGVKD, per germline. CDR3 sequence: CAISEVYSPLHF. CDR3 DNA: TGTGCCATCAGTGAGGTGTATTCACCCCTCCACTTT.

This clone appeared a single time. The J gene is TRBJ1-2, the V gene TRBV6-5; D gene unclear. In germline, CDR1 is MNHEY, CDR2 SVGAGI. This CDR3 has 14 residues. V gave up 0 bases and J gave up 0 bases, with 5 bases separating them. The chain's CDR3 is CASSYSAANYGYTF. For the CDR3, the DNA is TGTGCCAGCAGTTACTCGGCAGCTAACTATGGCTACACCTTC.

This clone was detected only once. The J gene is TRBJ2-7, the V gene TRBV28; 7 bases are shared with TRBD2. Germline CDR1 reads MDHEN; CDR2 reads SYDVKM. The CDR3 has 15 amino acids. V lost 5 bases and J lost 1; bases outside the gene matches: 8. CDR3 sequence reads: CASSAPLADSYEQYF. The CDR3 bases are TGTGCCAGCAGTGCCCCCCTAGCGGATTCCTACGAGCAGTACTTC. Together with reference TRBV28 and TRBJ2-7, the CDR3 gives the full variable domain: DVKVTQSSRYLVKRTGEKVFLECVQDMDHENMFWYRQDPGLGLRLIYFSYDVKMKEKGDIPEGYSVSREKKERFSLILESASTNQTSMYLCASSAPLADSYEQYFGPGTRLTVT.

The genes are TRBV6-5 and TRBJ2-3; 7 bases line up with TRBD1. The length of the CDR3 is 16 residues. The germline gives CDR1 MNHEY, CDR2 SVGAGI. V lost 4 bases, J lost 0 bases, and 7 bases stayed unmatched. In DNA, the CDR3 is TGTGCCAGCAGTTCTACCGGGACAGTGAGCACAGATACGCAGTATTTT. Amino acids: CASSSTGTVSTDTQYF.

This chain joins TRBV9 and TRBJ2-4; 10 bases match TRBD1. The CDR3 totals 16 residues. Germline V gives CDR1 SGDLS, CDR2 YYNGEE. Trimming took 4 bases from V and 7 from J; bases not matched to a gene: 11. The CDR3, as DNA: TGTGCCAGCAGCCCCCTGGGGACAGGGGTGGGGAACATTCAGTACTTC. The encoded protein is CASSPLGTGVGNIQYF.

The chain recombines TRBV6-2 or TRBV6-3 with TRBJ1-5; weak D call: TRBD1 (5 bases). CDR1 and CDR2 from the germline V gene are MNHEY and SVGEGT. The CDR3 spans 18 residues. The V and J ends lost 4 bases and 5 bases respectively, with 24 bases between them. CDR3 sequence reads: CASSLAPSTARGYQPQHF. The DNA of the CDR3 is TGTGCCAGCAGTTTGGCTCCTTCGACAGCTAGGGGATATCAGCCCCAGCATTTT.

The V gene is TRBV24-1, the J gene TRBJ2-3, with 9 bases fitting TRBD2. Trimming at V came to 4 bases and at J to 0 bases, leaving 10 bases not matched to a gene. Germline V gene sequence: CDR1 KGHDR, CDR2 SFDVKD. CDR3 length: 18 residues. CDR3 loop: CATSESVAGGLSTDTQYF. The CDR3, as DNA: TGTGCCACCAGTGAGTCTGTGGCGGGGGGGCTGAGCACAGATACGCAGTATTTT.

This chain connects TRBV27 to TRBJ1-2; D remains unclear. CDR3 length: 15 residues. Looked up from germline, CDR1 is MNHEY and CDR2 is SMNVEV (reference sequence). V was shortened by 4 bases and J by 2 bases, with 14 bases between the two germline ends. For the CDR3, the DNA is TGTGCCAGCAGTTCCATCGGCCTTGCGAACTATGGCTACACCTTC. This translates into CASSSIGLANYGYTF.

V is TRBV9 and J is TRBJ1-2; D may be TRBD1 (6 bases). The CDR3 length is 17 residues. Trimming cost V 0 bases and J 0 bases, with 15 bases left between them. Germline V gives CDR1 SGDLS, CDR2 YYNGEE. CDR3 coding DNA: TGTGCCAGCAGCGTAGGTAGGGGGAGTACATCTAACTATGGCTACACCTTC. Translated: CASSVGRGSTSNYGYTF. The full variable domain, rest sourced from reference TRBV9 and TRBJ1-2, is DSGVTQTPKHLITATGQRVTLRCSPRSGDLSVYWYQQSLDQGLQFLIQYYNGEERAKGNILERFSAQQFPDLHSELNLSSLELGDSALYFCASSVGRGSTSNYGYTFGSGTRLTVV.

The CDR3 DNA reads as TGTGCCAGCACCCCCTCGGACGCTAGCGATGAGCAGTTCTTC. Its protein is CASTPSDASDEQFF. This chain links TRBV27 with TRBJ2-1; weak D call: TRBD2 (6 bases). From germline, CDR1 is MNHEY and CDR2 SMNVEV (reference sequence). With 7 bases removed from V and 8 bases from J, the gap between germline ends came to 18 bases. The CDR3 is made up of 14 amino acids.

This chain connects TRBV7-9 to TRBJ1-5, with D possibly matching TRBD1 (5 bases). The V gene's germline CDR1 is SEHNR and CDR2 FQNEAQ (reference sequence). The CDR3 is made up of 12 amino acids. Trimming took 4 bases from V and 5 from J, leaving 6 bases between them. This chain's CDR3 is CASSWGDQPQHF. CDR3 sequence (DNA): TGTGCCAGCAGCTGGGGGGATCAGCCCCAGCATTTT.

This clone was seen only once. V gene TRBV7-9 combines with J gene TRBJ2-5, with 7 bases fitting TRBD1. CDR1 SEHNR and CDR2 FQNEAQ come from the germline V gene (reference sequence). The ends lost 5 bases at V and 2 bases at J; junction bases unmatched: 5. The CDR3 totals 14 residues. CDR3 sequence reads: CASSRIQGQETQYF. CDR3 coding DNA: TGTGCCAGCAGCCGTATACAGGGGCAAGAGACCCAGTACTTC.

The chain carries TRBV28 and TRBJ2-2, with D perhaps TRBD1 (5 bases). The CDR3 runs 15 residues. The germline V gene has CDR1 MDHEN and CDR2 SYDVKM. Between the trimmed V and J ends, which lost 4 bases and 7 bases, there was a span of 16 bases. As DNA, the CDR3 is TGTGCCAGCAGTTATAGGGGAAGTGGGATCGGGGAGCTGTTTTTT. Protein: CASSYRGSGIGELFF.

The chain recombines TRBV28 with TRBJ2-6; D is perhaps TRBD1 (6 bases). V was trimmed by 5 bases and J by 1 base, leaving 9 bases between them. The germline CDR1 and CDR2 sequences are MDHEN and SYDVKM. The CDR3 is 15 residues long. The CDR3 coding sequence is TGTGCCAGCAGTCCGAGGGGGTCTGGGGCCAACGTCCTGACTTTC. Translating it yields CASSPRGSGANVLTF. Filled out from reference TRBV28 and TRBJ2-6, the complete variable domain reads DVKVTQSSRYLVKRTGEKVFLECVQDMDHENMFWYRQDPGLGLRLIYFSYDVKMKEKGDIPEGYSVSREKKERFSLILESASTNQTSMYLCASSPRGSGANVLTFGAGSRLTVL.

The chain couples TRBV4-1 to TRBJ2-3, with a weak D call TRBD1 (8 bases). This CDR3 has 18 amino acids. The germline CDR1 and CDR2 sequences are MGHRA and YSYEKL. V was pared by 3 bases and J by 2 bases, with 21 bases between. In nucleotides, the CDR3 is TGCGCCAGCAGCCATACACACGCACAGGGGGGGGACACAGATACGCAGTATTTT. It yields the protein CASSHTHAQGGDTDTQYF.

CDR3 bases: TGTGCCAGCAGCGTTGACAGTCTCTATAGCAATCAGCCCCAGCATTTT. Its protein product is CASSVDSLYSNQPQHF. The gene calls are TRBV11-2 and TRBJ1-5; tentatively, D is TRBD1 (5 bases). Per germline, CDR1 SGHAT and CDR2 FQNNGV. V lost 5 bases and J lost 0, with 14 bases in between. There are 16 residues in the CDR3.

The V gene is TRBV6-5, the J gene TRBJ1-5, with 11 bases that match TRBD1. Germline CDR1 MNHEY, CDR2 SVGAGI. The trim removed 6 bases at V and 4 bases at J, leaving 5 bases unmatched. The CDR3 extends over 15 amino acids. The CDR3 here is CASSPDRGPNQPQHF. CDR3 DNA sequence: TGTGCCAGCAGCCCGGACAGGGGGCCAAATCAGCCCCAGCATTTT.

The chain couples TRBV5-1 to TRBJ2-7; tentatively, D is TRBD1 or TRBD2 (5 bases each). The CDR3 is 15 residues long. CDR1 SGHRS and CDR2 YFSETQ come from the germline V gene. The V and J ends lost 0 bases and 0 bases respectively, with 10 bases between them. The CDR3, as DNA: TGCGCCAGCAGCTTGGCCCCGGGGCCCTCCTACGAGCAGTACTTC. It encodes CASSLAPGPSYEQYF.

The chain is built from TRBV12-5 and TRBJ2-7; D gene unclear. This CDR3 comprises 11 residues. Trimming pared 1 base from V and 4 bases from J, leaving 2 bases between. Germline CDR1 LGHNT, CDR2 FRNRAP. CDR3 residues: CASGLGYEQYF. The CDR3 DNA is TGTGCTAGTGGTTTGGGGTACGAGCAGTACTTC. The whole variable domain, remainder taken from reference TRBV12-5 and TRBJ2-7, is DARVTQTPRHKVTEMGQEVTMRCQPILGHNTVFWYRQTMMQGLELLAYFRNRAPLDDSGMPKDRFSAEMPDATLATLKIQPSEPRDSAVYFCASGLGYEQYFGPGTRLTVT.

The V and J genes are TRBV5-4 and TRBJ2-1; D gene ambiguous. Germline CDR1 reads SGHNT; CDR2 reads YYREEE (reference sequence). The CDR3 has 12 residues. Trimming pared 1 base from V and 10 bases from J, leaving 9 bases between. The CDR3 is CASSLKTHEQFF. CDR3 nucleotide sequence: TGTGCCAGCAGCTTGAAGACCCACGAGCAGTTCTTC.

V and J are TRBV7-2 and TRBJ1-1; D might be TRBD1 (5 bases). Trimming pared 2 bases from V and 2 bases from J, leaving 9 bases between. Germline lookup yields CDR1 SGHTA and CDR2 FQGNSA. The CDR3 sequence is 14 residues long. The CDR3 here is CASSLSQGNTEAFF. The CDR3 DNA follows: TGTGCCAGCAGCTTATCTCAGGGTAACACTGAAGCTTTCTTT. The variable domain in full, with the rest retrieved from reference TRBV7-2 and TRBJ1-1, is GAGVSQSPSNKVTEKGKDVELRCDPISGHTALYWYRQSLGQGLEFLIYFQGNSAPDKSGLPSDRFSAERTGGSVSTLTIQRTQQEDSAVYLCASSLSQGNTEAFFGQGTRLTVV.

The rearrangement joins TRBV11-3 to TRBJ2-3, with 11 bases aligning to TRBD2. V dropped 5 bases and J dropped 2; count of bases not matched to a gene: 9. CDR1 and CDR2 (germline): SGHNT, YENEEA. This CDR3 contains 17 residues. The CDR3: CASSQGLAATLTDTQYF. CDR3 nucleotide sequence: TGTGCCAGCAGCCAGGGACTAGCGGCGACCCTCACAGATACGCAGTATTTT.

The chain joins TRBV5-6 to TRBJ1-2; TRBD1 agrees at 9 bases. This CDR3 has 16 residues. Per the germline V gene, CDR1 is SGHDT and CDR2 is YYEEEE. The V and J ends lost 3 bases and 1 base, in that order; junction bases with no gene match: 7. DNA of the CDR3: TGTGCCAGCAGCTGGGGGACAGGGTTGAGTAACTATGGCTACACCTTC. Its protein is CASSWGTGLSNYGYTF.

The chain is built from TRBV6-2 or TRBV6-3 and TRBJ1-2; no clear D gene. V shed 2 bases and J shed 4 bases, with 8 bases lying between them. This CDR3 has 13 amino acids. The germline V gene encodes CDR1 MNHEY and CDR2 SVGEGT. CDR3 in amino acids: CASSYLPSYGYTF. The CDR3, as DNA: TGTGCCAGCAGTTACCTTCCTTCCTATGGCTACACCTTC.

This clone was picked up one time. The gene calls are TRBV10-3 and TRBJ1-1; D call uncertain. Per the germline V gene, CDR1 is ENHRY and CDR2 is SYGVKD. This CDR3 is 11 amino acids long. With 3 bases removed from V and 3 bases from J, the gap between germline ends came to 2 bases. In DNA, the CDR3 is TGTGCCATCAGTGATTACACTGAAGCTTTCTTT. This gives the protein CAISDYTEAFF.

V usage is TRBV6-6 and J usage is TRBJ2-7; a possible D gene is TRBD1 (6 bases). Germline CDR1 MNHNY, CDR2 SVGAGI (reference sequence). This CDR3 comprises 11 residues. The V end lost 4 bases, the J end lost 5 bases, and 6 bases lay between the germline ends. As DNA, the CDR3 is TGTGCCAGCAGTTGGACAGACGAGCAGTACTTC. It encodes CASSWTDEQYF.

The chain links TRBV7-9 to TRBJ2-1, with D maybe TRBD1 (6 bases). Trimming shortened V by 5 bases and J by 7 bases, and 21 bases separated the two germline ends. This CDR3 has 16 amino acids. Germline lookup yields CDR1 SEHNR and CDR2 FQNEAQ (reference sequence). The CDR3 DNA follows: TGTGCCAGCAGCACACGGGGTGGGGGCCGAGGGAATGAGCAGTTCTTC. Protein product: CASSTRGGGRGNEQFF.

The chain is built from TRBV19 and TRBJ2-1; D is tentatively TRBD1 or TRBD2 (6 bases each). This CDR3 region has 16 residues. Trimming removed 4 bases from V and 0 bases from J, with 13 bases in between. Germline V gene lookup returns CDR1 LNHDA and CDR2 SQIVND (reference sequence). The CDR3 reads CASSRRRGNSYNEQFF. In nucleotides, the CDR3 is TGTGCCAGTAGTAGGAGGAGGGGGAACTCCTACAATGAGCAGTTCTTC.

The chain combines TRBV9 with TRBJ1-1; D is undetermined. Germline V gene lookup returns CDR1 SGDLS and CDR2 YYNGEE. Trimming left V 6 bases short and J 1 base short, with 19 bases between. This CDR3 spans 16 amino acids. CDR3 nucleotide sequence: TGTGCCAGCAACCCCCCTCGTCGGACGGAGAACACTGAAGCTTTCTTT. This codes for CASNPPRRTENTEAFF.

This chain connects TRBV14 to TRBJ1-5, with a weak D call TRBD1 (5 bases). The germline V and J ends were trimmed by 3 bases and 4 bases, with 10 bases remaining between them. There are 14 residues in the CDR3. CDR1 and CDR2 from the germline V gene are SGHDN and FVKESK. CDR3 region: CASSQGGFNQPQHF. DNA of the CDR3: TGTGCCAGCAGCCAGGGGGGGTTTAATCAGCCCCAGCATTTT. Looking up the rest from reference TRBV14 and TRBJ1-5 gives the full variable domain: EAGVTQFPSHSVIEKGQTVTLRCDPISGHDNLYWYRRVMGKEIKFLLHFVKESKQDESGMPNNRFLAERTGGTYSTLKVQPAELEDSGVYFCASSQGGFNQPQHFGDGTRLSIL.